Listed below are T cell receptor beta chains from one sample, sequenced in a study of T-cell memory formation after mild COVID-19. TCRdb ran MiXCR on the 5' RACE reads and lists one entry per CDR3 protein. The table records around 370,000 distinct CDR3 sequences, around a fifth of them present only once. Sequenced material: PBMCs or a T cell subset sorted from them (not recorded which). The receptors derive from an adult woman who had mild COVID-19 (a few samples of this study predate the infection). Cell type and time point are not known. Each CDR3 is given with its conserved first and last residue. D genes are given only for firm matches. Clone size, where shown, is once, few, many, or a class for clones that have expanded.

d_gene	abundance	j_gene	v_gene	CDR3nt	CDR3aa
-	many	TRBJ1-5	TRBV12-3/TRBV12-4	TGTGCCAGCAGTTTTGGAGGGAATCAGCCCCAGCATTTT	CASSFGGNQPQHF
TRBD2	-	TRBJ2-2	TRBV6-5	TGTGCCAGCAGATTTAGCGGGGGGGTCAACACCGGGGAGCTGTTTTTT	CASRFSGGVNTGELFF
TRBD2	-	TRBJ2-1	TRBV11-1	TGTGCCAGCAGCTTGGCGGAGGCGGGAGGGCTCCTAGAGCAGTTCTTC	CASSLAEAGGLLEQFF
-	many	TRBJ2-7	TRBV29-1	TGCAGCGTTGGGGGTGACTACGAGCAGTACTTC	CSVGGDYEQYF
-	-	TRBJ1-4	TRBV5-1	TGCGCCAGCAGCGTGGACAGCCCAACTAATGAAAAACTGTTTTTT	CASSVDSPTNEKLFF
-	many	TRBJ2-1	TRBV3-1	TGTGCCAGCGGGGCACAAACCTACAATGAGCAGTTCTTC	CASGAQTYNEQFF
-	few	TRBJ2-1	TRBV4-1	TGCGCCAGCAGCACCGGACGGGATGAGCAGTTCTTC	CASSTGRDEQFF
TRBD1	-	TRBJ1-1	TRBV5-1	TGCGCCAGCAGCCTCGGTGGACAGGAGGAAGCTTTCTTT	CASSLGGQEEAFF
-	-	TRBJ2-1	TRBV6-5	TGTGCCAGCAGTTACTCGTCCAGGGGGGTTGGCAATGAGCAGTTCTTC	CASSYSSRGVGNEQFF
-	-	TRBJ1-6	TRBV6-6	TGTGCCAGCAGTTTCCCTGAAGGTTCACCCCTCCACTTT	CASSFPEGSPLHF
-	-	TRBJ1-1	TRBV6-2/TRBV6-3	TGTGCCAGCAGAAAACAGGGATTCGCTGAAGCTTTCTTT	CASRKQGFAEAFF
TRBD1	few	TRBJ2-7	TRBV29-1	TGCAGCGTTTGCGACAGGGGGCACTACGAGCAGTACTTC	CSVCDRGHYEQYF
-	-	TRBJ1-6	TRBV3-1	TGTGCCAGCAGCCAAGATTGGGGACCCCTCCACTTT	CASSQDWGPLHF
TRBD1	-	TRBJ2-5	TRBV6-2/TRBV6-3	TGTGCCAGCAGTTACCCTTCTGACAGGGGCGAAGAGACCCAGTACTTC	CASSYPSDRGEETQYF
-	-	TRBJ2-1	TRBV7-3	TGTGCCAGCAGCTTAACAGGGCCGGTTTACGATGAGCAGTTCTTC	CASSLTGPVYDEQFF
-	-	TRBJ2-3	TRBV24-1	TGTGCCACCAGTGACCCCAGGGGACGCACAGATACGCAGTATTTT	CATSDPRGRTDTQYF
TRBD1	-	TRBJ2-2	TRBV23-1	TGCGCCAGCAGTCAATCGGGGCTCGGACAGGGGACCGGGGAGCTGTTTTTT	CASSQSGLGQGTGELFF
-	few	TRBJ2-7	TRBV20-1	TGCAGTGCTAGCGGGGGTCCATCCTACGAGCAGTACTTC	CSASGGPSYEQYF
-	-	TRBJ2-1	TRBV3-1	TGTGCCAGCAGCCCACGACTCACCGGGAGCGATGAGCAGTTCTTC	CASSPRLTGSDEQFF
-	-	TRBJ2-6	TRBV5-1	TGCGCCAGCAGCTTGGGGCAGCCAGTCTCTGGGGCCAACGTCCTGACTTTC	CASSLGQPVSGANVLTF
-	-	TRBJ2-2	TRBV11-2	TGTGCCAGCAGCTTGGTTGAGCGGCACGGGGACGCCGGGGAGCTGTTTTTT	CASSLVERHGDAGELFF
-	few	TRBJ1-1	TRBV7-8	TGTGCCAGCAGTATACAGGGTATGAACACTGAAGCTTTCTTT	CASSIQGMNTEAFF
-	few	TRBJ1-1	TRBV9	TGTGCCAGCAGCATGTCCACCGCTGATGGCACTGAAGCTTTCTTT	CASSMSTADGTEAFF
-	-	TRBJ1-6	TRBV28	TGTGCCAGCAAGCAGGGGAGCAATTCACCCCTCCACTTT	CASKQGSNSPLHF
TRBD2	-	TRBJ2-3	TRBV3-1	TGTGCCAGCAGTACCAGATGGACTAGCGGGGGGGAGAGCACAGATACGCAGTATTTT	CASSTRWTSGGESTDTQYF
-	-	TRBJ1-1	TRBV18	TGTGCCAGCTCACCCCGGACAGCAGGCGAAGCTTTCTTT	CASSPRTAGEAFF
-	-	TRBJ1-2	TRBV4-2	TGTGCCAGCAGCCAAGAGTACAGGGATAACTATGGCTACACCTTC	CASSQEYRDNYGYTF
TRBD1	-	TRBJ1-1	TRBV18	TGTGCCAGCTCACCCGAGGGACAGATGATCTGGGAAGCTTTCTTT	CASSPEGQMIWEAFF
-	-	TRBJ2-2	TRBV9	TGTGCCAGCAGCGTAGGAGGGGGAAACGGGGAGCTGTTTTTT	CASSVGGGNGELFF
TRBD1	few	TRBJ1-5	TRBV5-1	TGCGCCAGCAGCTTGCTCGGACAGGGCAATCAGCCCCAGCATTTT	CASSLLGQGNQPQHF
-	many	TRBJ2-2	TRBV5-6	TGTGCCAGCAGCTCTTTAGCGGAACAGAGGACCGGGGAGCTGTTTTTT	CASSSLAEQRTGELFF
TRBD2	-	TRBJ2-3	TRBV20-1	TGCAGTCCCCGGGGAGCGGGAGACACAGATACGCAGTATTTT	CSPRGAGDTDTQYF